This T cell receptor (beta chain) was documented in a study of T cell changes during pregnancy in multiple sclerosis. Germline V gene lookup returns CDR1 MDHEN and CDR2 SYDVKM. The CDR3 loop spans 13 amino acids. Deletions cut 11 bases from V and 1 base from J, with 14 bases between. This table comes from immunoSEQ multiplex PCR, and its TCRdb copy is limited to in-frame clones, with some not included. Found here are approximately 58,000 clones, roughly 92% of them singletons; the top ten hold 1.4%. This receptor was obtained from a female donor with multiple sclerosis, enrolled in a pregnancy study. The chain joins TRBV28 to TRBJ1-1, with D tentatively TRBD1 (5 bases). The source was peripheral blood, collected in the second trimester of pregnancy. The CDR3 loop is CAATGGKNTEAFF. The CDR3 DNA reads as TGTGCCGCTACGGGGGGTAAGAACACTGAAGCTTTCTTT.